This T cell receptor (beta chain) was retrieved from a study of CD8+CD57+ T cells in acquired aplastic anemia. Overall study: About 3 ug was the average amount of DNA from sorted CD4+ and CD8+ cells. Overall study results and limits: Patients shared just under 30 CD8+ CDR3 sequences with controls. CD8+ Simpson's diversity showed no significant patient-control difference.

The trim removed 4 bases at V and 0 bases at J, leaving 4 bases unmatched. CDR3 length equals 15 residues. Germline lookup yields CDR1 MGHDK and CDR2 SYGVNS. Patients included in sequencing had previously demonstrated CD8+CD57+ cell expansion by flow cytometry. Genomic DNA was employed as the template in profiling TCR beta VDJ and CDR3. TCRdb reprocessed the reads via MiXCR and lists one record per CDR3 protein. The sample holds approximately 250,000 distinct CDR3 sequences, around 82% seen once. Concerning this clonotype: Its antigen remains unknown. This may come from a read error, since a much larger clone is one base off.

The source is a human donor with aplastic anemia. J is TRBJ2-7 and V is TRBV25-1; 9 positions match TRBD1. Sequenced sample: sorted CD4+, CD8+, or CD8+CD57+ T cells (not recorded which) from PBMCs. The CDR3 bases are TGTGCCAGCAGTGGGACGGACAGGGGCTCCTACGAGCAGTACGTC. It encodes CASSGTDRGSYEQYV.